The 5 T cell receptor beta chains presented below share a single source sample, sequenced in a study of cytomegalovirus exposure and HLA in healthy donors (dated 2017 in TCRdb). The method behind the library was the immunoSEQ multiplex PCR assay. The multiplex PCR relied on a mix of 60 forward primers for TCR Vbeta segments and 13 reverse primers for TCR Jbeta segments. TCRdb took this table from immuneACCESS and kept in-frame rearrangements with V and J called. Such tables lack part of the clones; where checked against another copy, unresolved V genes explain under half of the gap, and the rest is unexplained. The sample table holds 150,000 or so clones, of which roughly 70% were seen once. Of the sample, 4.3% is held by the ten largest clones. The specimen was PBMCs. Receptor source: a man aged 18 to 35 in good health and CMV-seropositive.

As for this clone: Given the absence of the conserved phenylalanine or tryptophan at the CDR3 end, a read error is likely. The chain has TRBV28 and TRBJ2-7; TRBD1 matches 8 bases. Germline trimming cut 4 bases from V and 5 bases from J; bases unmatched to any gene: 4. CDR1 is MDHEN, CDR2 SYDVKM, per germline. This CDR3 region has 13 residues. The CDR3, as DNA: TGTGCCAGCAGTTACGGACAGGGCCACGAGCAGTACTCC. Its translation: CASSYGQGHEQYS.

Only one count was recorded for this clone. The chain combines TRBV27 with TRBJ2-1, with 8 bases lining up with TRBD1. Unmatched junction bases numbered 8, after V lost 6 bases and J lost 4 bases. Germline CDR1 reads MNHEY; CDR2 reads SMNVEV (reference sequence). The CDR3 length is 15 residues. In DNA form, the CDR3 reads TGTGCCAGCAGCCCGGGACAGGTTAGATACAATGAGCAGTTCTTC. It translates to CASSPGQVRYNEQFF.

J is TRBJ2-1 and V is TRBV19, with a weak D call TRBD2 (6 bases). Trimming took off 3 bases at V and 13 bases at J, with 19 bases between the two ends. Germline-derived CDR1 and CDR2 are LNHDA and SQIVND (reference sequence). CDR3 length: 14 residues. CDR3: CASSMGRDPRPQFF. For the CDR3, the DNA is TGTGCCAGTAGTATGGGGCGGGACCCGCGCCCCCAGTTCTTC.

The V gene is TRBV10-1, the J gene TRBJ2-1; D is possibly TRBD1 (5 bases). The CDR3 has 11 residues. CDR1 and CDR2 (germline): WNHNN, SYGVQD (reference sequence). Trimming shortened V by 3 bases and J by 8 bases, and 5 bases separated the two germline ends. The CDR3 DNA is TGCGCCAGCAGTGACAGGGATGAGCAGTTCTTC. This codes for CASSDRDEQFF.

The CDR3 sequence: CASERGHTDTQYF. CDR3 nucleotide sequence: TGTGCCTCAGAGCGGGGACATACAGATACGCAGTATTTT. This sequence joins TRBV30 and TRBJ2-3; TRBD2 is a possible D gene (7 bases). This CDR3 has 13 amino acids. Trimming removed 7 bases at V and 3 bases at J, with 14 bases between. The germline V gene encodes CDR1 GTSNPN and CDR2 SVGIG (reference sequence).